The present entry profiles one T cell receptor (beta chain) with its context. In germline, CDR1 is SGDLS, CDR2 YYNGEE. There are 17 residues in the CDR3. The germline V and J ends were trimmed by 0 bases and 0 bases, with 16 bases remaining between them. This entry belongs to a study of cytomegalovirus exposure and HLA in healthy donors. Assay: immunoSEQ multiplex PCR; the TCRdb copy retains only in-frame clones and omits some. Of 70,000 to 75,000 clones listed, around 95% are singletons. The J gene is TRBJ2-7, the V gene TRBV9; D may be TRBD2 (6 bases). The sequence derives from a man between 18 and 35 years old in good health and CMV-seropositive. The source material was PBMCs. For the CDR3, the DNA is TGTGCCAGCAGCGTAGGGGGTGGGGGACTGAGCTCCTACGAGCAGTACTTC. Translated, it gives CASSVGGGGLSSYEQYF.